The text below deals with one TCR beta chain. Sequencing was performed with immunoSEQ multiplex PCR; in TCRdb, only in-frame clones are kept and a portion is missing. Among 160,000 or so clones, approximately 94% were seen once, and the ten largest hold 14%. This record belongs to a study of control samples from healthy donors and cancer patients. Looked up from germline, CDR1 is WSHSY and CDR2 is SAAADI. Trimming removed 8 bases from V and 6 bases from J; junction bases left unmatched: 5. The CDR3 is 13 residues long. The sequenced sample consisted of PBMCs. The rearrangement joins TRBV10-2 to TRBJ1-1; 11 bases match TRBD1. This sequence was found in a man aged 60-69 years with colorectal cancer. The DNA of the CDR3 is TGCGCCAGCCGGGACAGGGGGGACCCTGAAGCTTTCTTT. Encoded protein: CASRDRGDPEAFF.